This paragraph covers one TCR beta chain sequence. The sample is drawn from a study of blood T cell repertoires in COVID-19. The assay was immunoSEQ multiplex PCR, and TCRdb's table has in-frame clones only and misses some. This sample carries more than 300,000 clones, around 90% of them seen once, and the ten largest clones take 6.4%. Trimming took 6 bases from V and 4 from J, leaving 9 bases between them. There are 12 residues in the CDR3. Germline-derived CDR1 and CDR2 are ENHRY and SYGVKD. The sample was peripheral blood. This clonotype was sampled from a man in his late teens or twenties who had recovered from COVID-19. This chain joins TRBV10-3 and TRBJ2-5; TRBD1 might be the D (5 bases). CDR3 sequence: CAISHDRETQYF. CDR3 DNA sequence: TGTGCCATCAGCCACGACAGAGAGACCCAGTACTTC.